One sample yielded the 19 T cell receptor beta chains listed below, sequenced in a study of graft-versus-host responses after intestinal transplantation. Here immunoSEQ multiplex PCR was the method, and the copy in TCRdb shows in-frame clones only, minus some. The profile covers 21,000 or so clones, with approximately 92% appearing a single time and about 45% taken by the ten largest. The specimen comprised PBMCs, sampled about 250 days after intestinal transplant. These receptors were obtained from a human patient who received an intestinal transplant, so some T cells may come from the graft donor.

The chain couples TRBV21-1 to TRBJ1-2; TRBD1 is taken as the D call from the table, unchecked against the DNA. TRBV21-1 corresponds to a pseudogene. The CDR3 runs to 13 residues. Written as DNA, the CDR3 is TGTGCCAGCAAGCAGGGTTTCTTCTATGGCTACACCTTC. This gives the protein CASKQGFFYGYTF.

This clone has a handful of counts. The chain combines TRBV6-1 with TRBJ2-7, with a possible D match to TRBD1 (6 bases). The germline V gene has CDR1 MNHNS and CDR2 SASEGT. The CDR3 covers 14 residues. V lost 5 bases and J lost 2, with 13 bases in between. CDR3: CASSQGLWPYEQYF. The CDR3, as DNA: TGTGCCAGCAGTCAGGGGTTATGGCCCTACGAGCAGTACTTC.

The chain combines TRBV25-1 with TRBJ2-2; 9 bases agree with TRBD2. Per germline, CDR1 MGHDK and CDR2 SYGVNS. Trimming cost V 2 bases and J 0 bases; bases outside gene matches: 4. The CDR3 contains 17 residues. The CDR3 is CASSEKAGGTNTGELFF. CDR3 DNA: TGTGCCAGCAGTGAAAAGGCGGGAGGGACGAACACCGGGGAGCTGTTTTTT.

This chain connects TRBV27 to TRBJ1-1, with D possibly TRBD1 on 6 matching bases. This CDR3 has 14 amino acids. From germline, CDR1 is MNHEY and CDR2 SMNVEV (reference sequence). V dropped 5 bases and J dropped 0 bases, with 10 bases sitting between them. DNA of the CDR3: TGTGCCAGCAGTGGGGGACACATGAACACTGAAGCTTTCTTT. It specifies CASSGGHMNTEAFF.

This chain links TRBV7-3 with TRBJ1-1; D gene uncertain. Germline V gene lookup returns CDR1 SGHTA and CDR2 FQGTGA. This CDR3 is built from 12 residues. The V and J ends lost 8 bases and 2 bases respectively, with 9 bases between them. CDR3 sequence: CASGPYNTEAFF. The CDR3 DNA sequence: TGTGCCAGCGGTCCCTACAACACTGAAGCTTTCTTT.

CDR3 in amino acids: CASSRPNSPLHF. As DNA, the CDR3 is TGTGCCAGCAGTCGTCCCAATTCACCCCTCCACTTT. The V and J genes are TRBV6-5 and TRBJ1-6; D remains ambiguous. The germline V and J ends were trimmed by 5 bases and 7 bases, with 6 bases remaining between them. The CDR3 extends over 12 amino acids. Germline CDR1 MNHEY, CDR2 SVGAGI.

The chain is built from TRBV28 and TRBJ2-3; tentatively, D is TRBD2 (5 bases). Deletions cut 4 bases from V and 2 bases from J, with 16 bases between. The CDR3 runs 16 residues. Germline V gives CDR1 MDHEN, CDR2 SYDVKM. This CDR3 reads CASSYGGPRPTDTQYF. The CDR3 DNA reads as TGTGCCAGCAGTTACGGCGGGCCCCGACCCACAGATACGCAGTATTTT.

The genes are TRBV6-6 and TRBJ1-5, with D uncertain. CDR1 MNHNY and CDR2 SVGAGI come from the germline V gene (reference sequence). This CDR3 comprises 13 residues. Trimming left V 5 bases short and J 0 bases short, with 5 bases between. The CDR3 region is CASSGYSNQPQHF. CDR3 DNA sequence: TGTGCCAGCAGTGGATATAGCAATCAGCCCCAGCATTTT.

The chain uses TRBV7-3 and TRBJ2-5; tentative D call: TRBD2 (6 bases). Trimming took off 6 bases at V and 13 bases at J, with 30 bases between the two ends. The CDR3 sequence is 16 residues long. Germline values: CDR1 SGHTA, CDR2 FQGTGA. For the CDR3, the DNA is TGTGCCAGCAGTCCAAATTTGGGGGGACTCCCTGAGGTCCTGTACTTC. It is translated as CASSPNLGGLPEVLYF.

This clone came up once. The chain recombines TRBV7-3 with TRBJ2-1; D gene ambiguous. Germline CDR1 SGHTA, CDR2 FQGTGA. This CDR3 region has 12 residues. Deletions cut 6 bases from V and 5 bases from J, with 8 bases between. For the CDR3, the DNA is TGTGCCAGCAGTTTGGACCACAATGAGCAGTTCTTC. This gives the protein CASSLDHNEQFF.

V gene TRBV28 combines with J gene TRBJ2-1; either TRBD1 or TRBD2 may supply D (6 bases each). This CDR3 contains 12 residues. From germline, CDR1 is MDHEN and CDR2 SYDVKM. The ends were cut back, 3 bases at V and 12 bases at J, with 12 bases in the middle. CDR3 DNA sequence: TGTGCCAGCAGTTTTTTGGGGGGCGCGCAGTTCTTC. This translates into CASSFLGGAQFF. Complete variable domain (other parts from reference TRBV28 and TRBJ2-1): DVKVTQSSRYLVKRTGEKVFLECVQDMDHENMFWYRQDPGLGLRLIYFSYDVKMKEKGDIPEGYSVSREKKERFSLILESASTNQTSMYLCASSFLGGAQFFGPGTRLTVL.

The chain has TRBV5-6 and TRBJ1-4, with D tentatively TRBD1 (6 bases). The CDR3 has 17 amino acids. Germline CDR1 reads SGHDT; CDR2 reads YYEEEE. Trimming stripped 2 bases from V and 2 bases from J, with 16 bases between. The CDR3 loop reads CASSLTGRGSTNEKLFF. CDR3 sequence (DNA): TGTGCCAGCAGCTTAACAGGGCGGGGATCGACTAATGAAAAACTGTTTTTT.

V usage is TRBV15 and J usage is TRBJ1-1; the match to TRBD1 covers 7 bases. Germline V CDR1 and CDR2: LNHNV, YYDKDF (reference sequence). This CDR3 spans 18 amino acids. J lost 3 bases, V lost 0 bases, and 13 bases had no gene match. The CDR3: CATSRDLAGGWSDTEAFF. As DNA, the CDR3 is TGTGCCACCAGCAGAGATCTTGCAGGGGGTTGGAGCGACACTGAAGCTTTCTTT.

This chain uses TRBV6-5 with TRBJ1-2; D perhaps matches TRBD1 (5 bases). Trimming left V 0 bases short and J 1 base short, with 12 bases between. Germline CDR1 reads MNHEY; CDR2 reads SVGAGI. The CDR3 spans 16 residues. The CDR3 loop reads CASSYSVGGGNYGYTF. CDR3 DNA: TGTGCCAGCAGTTACTCGGTGGGGGGGGGTAACTATGGCTACACCTTC.

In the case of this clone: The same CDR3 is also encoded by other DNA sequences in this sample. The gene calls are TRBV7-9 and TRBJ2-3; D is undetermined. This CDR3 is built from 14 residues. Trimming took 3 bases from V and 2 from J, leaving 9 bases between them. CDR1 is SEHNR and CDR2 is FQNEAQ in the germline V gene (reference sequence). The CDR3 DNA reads TGTGCCAGCAGCTTTTTCGAGGACACAGATACGCAGTATTTT. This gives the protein CASSFFEDTDTQYF.

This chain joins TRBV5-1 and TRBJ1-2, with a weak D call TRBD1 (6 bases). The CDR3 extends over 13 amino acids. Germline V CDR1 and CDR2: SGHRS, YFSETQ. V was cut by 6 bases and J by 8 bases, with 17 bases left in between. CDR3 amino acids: CASNLGGQGGYTF. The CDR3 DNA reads TGCGCCAGCAACCTTGGAGGTCAGGGGGGCTACACCTTC.

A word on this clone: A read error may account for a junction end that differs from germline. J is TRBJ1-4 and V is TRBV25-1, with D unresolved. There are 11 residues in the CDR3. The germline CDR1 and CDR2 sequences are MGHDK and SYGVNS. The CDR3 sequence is CASSSLDGRVF. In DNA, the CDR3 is TGTGCCAGCAGTTCGTTAGACGGAAGAGTTTTT.

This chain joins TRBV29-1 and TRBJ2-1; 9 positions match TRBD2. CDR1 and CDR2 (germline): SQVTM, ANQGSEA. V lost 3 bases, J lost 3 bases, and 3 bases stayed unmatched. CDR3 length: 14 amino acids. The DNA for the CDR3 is TGCAGCGTTGATGGACTAGCGAACTACAATGAGCAGTTCTTC. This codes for CSVDGLANYNEQFF.

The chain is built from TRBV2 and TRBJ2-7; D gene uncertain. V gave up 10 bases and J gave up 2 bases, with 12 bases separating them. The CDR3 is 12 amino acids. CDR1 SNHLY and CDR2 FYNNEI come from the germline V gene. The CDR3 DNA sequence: TGTGCCATAACCGGGCCCGCCTACGAGCAGTACTTC. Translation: CAITGPAYEQYF.